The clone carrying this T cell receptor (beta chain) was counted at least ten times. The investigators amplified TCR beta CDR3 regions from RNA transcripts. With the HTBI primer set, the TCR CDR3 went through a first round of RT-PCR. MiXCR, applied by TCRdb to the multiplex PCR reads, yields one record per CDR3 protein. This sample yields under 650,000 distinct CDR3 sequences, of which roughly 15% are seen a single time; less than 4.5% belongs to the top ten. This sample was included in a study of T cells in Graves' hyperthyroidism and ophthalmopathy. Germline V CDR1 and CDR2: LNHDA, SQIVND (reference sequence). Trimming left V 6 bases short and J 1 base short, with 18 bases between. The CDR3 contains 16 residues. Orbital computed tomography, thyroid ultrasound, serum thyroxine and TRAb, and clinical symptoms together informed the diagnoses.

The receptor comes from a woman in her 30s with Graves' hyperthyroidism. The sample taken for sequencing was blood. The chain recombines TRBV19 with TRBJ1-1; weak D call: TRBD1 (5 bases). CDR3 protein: CASSPGPALGNTEAFF. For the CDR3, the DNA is TGTGCCAGTAGCCCGGGACCCGCGCTAGGGAACACTGAAGCTTTCTTT.